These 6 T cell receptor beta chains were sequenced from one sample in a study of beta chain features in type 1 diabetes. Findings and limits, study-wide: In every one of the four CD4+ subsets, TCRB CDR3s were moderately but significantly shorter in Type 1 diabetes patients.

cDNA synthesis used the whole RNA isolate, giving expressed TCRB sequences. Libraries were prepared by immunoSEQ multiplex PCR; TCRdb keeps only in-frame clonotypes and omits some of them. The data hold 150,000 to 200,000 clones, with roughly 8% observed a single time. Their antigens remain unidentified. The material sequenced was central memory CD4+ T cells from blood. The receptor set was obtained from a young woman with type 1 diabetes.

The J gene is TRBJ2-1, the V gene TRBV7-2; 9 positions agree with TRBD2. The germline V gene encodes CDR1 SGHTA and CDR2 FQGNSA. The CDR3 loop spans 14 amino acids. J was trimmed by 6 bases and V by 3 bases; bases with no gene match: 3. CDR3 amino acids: CASSFGRGGNEQFF. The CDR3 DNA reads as TGTGCCAGCAGCTTCGGGCGGGGGGGCAATGAGCAGTTCTTC.

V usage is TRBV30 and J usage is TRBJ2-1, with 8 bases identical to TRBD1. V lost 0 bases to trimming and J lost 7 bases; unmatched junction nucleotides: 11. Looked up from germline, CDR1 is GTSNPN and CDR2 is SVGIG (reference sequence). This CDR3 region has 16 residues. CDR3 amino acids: CAWSVIVRGRGNEQFF. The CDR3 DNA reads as TGTGCCTGGAGTGTAATCGTCAGGGGGCGCGGAAATGAGCAGTTCTTC.

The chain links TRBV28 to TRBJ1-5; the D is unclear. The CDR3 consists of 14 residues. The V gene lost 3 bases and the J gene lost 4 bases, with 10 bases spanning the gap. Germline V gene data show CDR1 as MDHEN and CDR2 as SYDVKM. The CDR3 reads CASSFYLQNQPQHF. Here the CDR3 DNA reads TGTGCCAGCAGTTTTTATCTACAGAATCAGCCCCAGCATTTT.

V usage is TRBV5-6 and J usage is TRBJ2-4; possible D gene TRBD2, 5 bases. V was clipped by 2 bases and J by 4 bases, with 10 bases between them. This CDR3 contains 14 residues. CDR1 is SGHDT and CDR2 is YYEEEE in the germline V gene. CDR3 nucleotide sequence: TGTGCCAGCAGCTTAGGACTGGTAAAAAACATTCAGTACTTC. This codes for CASSLGLVKNIQYF.

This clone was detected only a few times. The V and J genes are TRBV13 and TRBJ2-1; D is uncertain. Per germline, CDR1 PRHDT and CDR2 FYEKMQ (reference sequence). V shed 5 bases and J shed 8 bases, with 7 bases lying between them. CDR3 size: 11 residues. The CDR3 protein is CASSQFHEQFF. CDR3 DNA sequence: TGTGCCAGCAGCCAATTCCATGAGCAGTTCTTC.

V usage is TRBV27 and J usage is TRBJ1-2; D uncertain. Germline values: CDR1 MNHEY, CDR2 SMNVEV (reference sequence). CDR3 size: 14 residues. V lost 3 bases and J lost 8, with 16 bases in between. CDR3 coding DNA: TGTGCCAGCAGTTTTTTTGGAGGAGGTGGCGGCTACACCTTC. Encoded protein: CASSFFGGGGGYTF.